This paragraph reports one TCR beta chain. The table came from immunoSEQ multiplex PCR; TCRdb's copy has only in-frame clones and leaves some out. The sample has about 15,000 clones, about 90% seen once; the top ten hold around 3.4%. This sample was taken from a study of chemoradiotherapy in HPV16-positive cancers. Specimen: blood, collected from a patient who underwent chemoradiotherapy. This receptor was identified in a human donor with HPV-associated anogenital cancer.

The CDR3 region is CASSVDYNSPLHF. The CDR3 DNA is TGTGCCAGCAGCGTAGACTATAATTCACCCCTCCACTTT. The V gene is TRBV7-3, the J gene TRBJ1-6; D uncertain. Germline V gives CDR1 SGHTA, CDR2 FQGTGA. CDR3 size: 13 residues. V was cut by 5 bases and J by 3 bases, with 5 bases left in between.